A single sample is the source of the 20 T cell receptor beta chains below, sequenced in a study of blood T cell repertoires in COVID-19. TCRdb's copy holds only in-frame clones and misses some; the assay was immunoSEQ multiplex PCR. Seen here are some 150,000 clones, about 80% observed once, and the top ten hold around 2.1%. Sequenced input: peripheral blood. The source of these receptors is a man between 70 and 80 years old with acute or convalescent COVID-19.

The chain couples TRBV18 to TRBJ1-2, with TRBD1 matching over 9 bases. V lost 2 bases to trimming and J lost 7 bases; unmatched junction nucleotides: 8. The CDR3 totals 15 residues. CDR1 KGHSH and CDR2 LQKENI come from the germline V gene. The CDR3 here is CASSPFSDRGGGYTF. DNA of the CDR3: TGTGCCAGCTCACCATTTTCGGACAGGGGTGGTGGCTACACCTTC.

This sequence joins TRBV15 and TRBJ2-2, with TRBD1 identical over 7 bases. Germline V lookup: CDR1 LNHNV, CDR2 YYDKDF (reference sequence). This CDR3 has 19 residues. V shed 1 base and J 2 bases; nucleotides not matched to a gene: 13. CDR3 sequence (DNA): TGTGCCACCAGCAGAGGCCGGGGCAGGGGGTCACCAAACACCGGGGAGCTGTTTTTT. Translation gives CATSRGRGRGSPNTGELFF.

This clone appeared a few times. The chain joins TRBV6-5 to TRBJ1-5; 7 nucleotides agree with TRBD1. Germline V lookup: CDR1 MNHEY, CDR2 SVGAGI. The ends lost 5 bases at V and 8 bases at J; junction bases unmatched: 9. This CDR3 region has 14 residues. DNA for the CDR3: TGTGCCAGCAGTCTCGGGACAGACCTGGAGCCCCAGCATTTT. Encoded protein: CASSLGTDLEPQHF.

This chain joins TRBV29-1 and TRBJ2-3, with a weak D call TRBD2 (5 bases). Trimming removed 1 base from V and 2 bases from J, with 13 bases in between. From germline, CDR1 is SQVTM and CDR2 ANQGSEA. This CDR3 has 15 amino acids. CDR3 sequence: CSVEASSQVTDTQYF. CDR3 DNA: TGCAGCGTTGAAGCCTCTAGCCAAGTCACAGATACGCAGTATTTT.

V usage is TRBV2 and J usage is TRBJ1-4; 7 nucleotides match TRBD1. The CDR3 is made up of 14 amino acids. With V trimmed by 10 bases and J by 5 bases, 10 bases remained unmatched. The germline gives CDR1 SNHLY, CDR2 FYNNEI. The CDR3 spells CATTQGTVNEKLFF. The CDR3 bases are TGTGCCACCACCCAAGGGACAGTGAATGAAAAACTGTTTTTT.

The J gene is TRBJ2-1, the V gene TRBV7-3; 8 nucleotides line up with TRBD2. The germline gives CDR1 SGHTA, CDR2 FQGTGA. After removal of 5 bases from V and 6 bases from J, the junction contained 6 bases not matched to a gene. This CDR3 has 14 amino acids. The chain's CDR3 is CASSQALAANEQFF. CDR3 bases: TGTGCCAGCAGCCAGGCACTAGCGGCCAATGAGCAGTTCTTC. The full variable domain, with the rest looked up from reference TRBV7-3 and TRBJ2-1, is GAGVSQTPSNKVTEKGKYVELRCDPISGHTALYWYRQSLGQGPEFLIYFQGTGAADDSGLPNDRFFAVRPEGSVSTLKIQRTERGDSAVYLCASSQALAANEQFFGPGTRLTVL.

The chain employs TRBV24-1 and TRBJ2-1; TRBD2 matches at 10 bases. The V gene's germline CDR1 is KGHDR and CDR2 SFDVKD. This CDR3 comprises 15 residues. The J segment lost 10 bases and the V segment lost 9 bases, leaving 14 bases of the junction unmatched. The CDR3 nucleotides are TGTGCCACCGCGAGCGGGAGGGCCTTAGTCCGCGAGCAGTTCTTC. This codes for CATASGRALVREQFF.

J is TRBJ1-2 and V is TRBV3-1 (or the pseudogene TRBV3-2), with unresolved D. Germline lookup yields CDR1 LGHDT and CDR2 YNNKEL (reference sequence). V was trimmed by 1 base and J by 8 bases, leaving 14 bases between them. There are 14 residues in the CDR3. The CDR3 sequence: CASSQGSMLGGYTF. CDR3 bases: TGTGCCAGCAGCCAAGGTTCGATGCTCGGGGGCTACACCTTC.

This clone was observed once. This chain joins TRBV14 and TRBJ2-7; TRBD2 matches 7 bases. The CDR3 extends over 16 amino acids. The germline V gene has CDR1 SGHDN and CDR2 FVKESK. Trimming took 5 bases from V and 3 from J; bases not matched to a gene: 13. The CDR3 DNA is TGTGCCAGCAGCGCTCTGGGGGAGGGAGGACTCTACGAGCAGTACTTC. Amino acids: CASSALGEGGLYEQYF.

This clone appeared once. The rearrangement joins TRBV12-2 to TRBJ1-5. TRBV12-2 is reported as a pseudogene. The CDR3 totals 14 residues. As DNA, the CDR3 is TGTGCAAGTCGTTTCGAGATCGTCAATCAGCCCCAGCATTTT. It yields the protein CASRFEIVNQPQHF.

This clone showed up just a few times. CDR3 amino acids: CASSPTDRGGYNSPLHF. CDR3 coding DNA: TGTGCCAGCAGTCCTACCGACAGGGGGGGTTATAATTCACCCCTCCACTTT. The V call is TRBV6-6, the J call TRBJ1-6; 9 positions agree with TRBD1. This CDR3 region has 17 residues. Trimming cost V 5 bases and J 4 bases; bases outside gene matches: 9. Germline CDR1 is MNHNY and CDR2 is SVGAGI (reference sequence).

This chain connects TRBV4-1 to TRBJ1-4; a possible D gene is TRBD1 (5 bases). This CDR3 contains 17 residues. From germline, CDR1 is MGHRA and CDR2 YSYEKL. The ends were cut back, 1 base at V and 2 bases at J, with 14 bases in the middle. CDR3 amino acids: CASSQAYLAGTNEKLFF. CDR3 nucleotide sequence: TGCGCCAGCAGCCAAGCATATCTCGCAGGGACTAATGAAAAACTGTTTTTT.

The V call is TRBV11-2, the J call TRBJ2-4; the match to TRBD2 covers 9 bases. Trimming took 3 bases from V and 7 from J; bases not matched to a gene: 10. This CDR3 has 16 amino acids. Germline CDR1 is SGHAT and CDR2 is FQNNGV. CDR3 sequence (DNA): TGTGCCAGCAGCTTTTCCCTTAGCGGGAGTGGCAACATTCAGTACTTC. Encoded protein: CASSFSLSGSGNIQYF.

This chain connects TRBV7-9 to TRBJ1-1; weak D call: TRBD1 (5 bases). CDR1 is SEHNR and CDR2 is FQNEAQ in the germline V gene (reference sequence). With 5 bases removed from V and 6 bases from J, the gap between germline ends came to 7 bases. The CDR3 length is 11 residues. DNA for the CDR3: TGTGCCAGCAGCCGACAGCCTGAAGCTTTCTTT. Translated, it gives CASSRQPEAFF.

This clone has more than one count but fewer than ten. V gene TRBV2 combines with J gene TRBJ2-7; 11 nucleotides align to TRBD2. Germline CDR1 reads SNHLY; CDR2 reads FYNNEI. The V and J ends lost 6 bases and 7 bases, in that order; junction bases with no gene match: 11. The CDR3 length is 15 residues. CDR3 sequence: CASSSLAGGLGEQYF. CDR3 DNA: TGTGCCAGCAGCTCTTTAGCGGGAGGGCTCGGTGAGCAGTACTTC.

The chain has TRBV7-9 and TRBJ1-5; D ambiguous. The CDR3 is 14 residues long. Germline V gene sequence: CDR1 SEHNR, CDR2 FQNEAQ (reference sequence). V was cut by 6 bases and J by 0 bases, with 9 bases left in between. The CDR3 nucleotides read TGTGCCAGCAGTCGGGGATATAGCAATCAGCCCCAGCATTTT. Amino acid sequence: CASSRGYSNQPQHF.

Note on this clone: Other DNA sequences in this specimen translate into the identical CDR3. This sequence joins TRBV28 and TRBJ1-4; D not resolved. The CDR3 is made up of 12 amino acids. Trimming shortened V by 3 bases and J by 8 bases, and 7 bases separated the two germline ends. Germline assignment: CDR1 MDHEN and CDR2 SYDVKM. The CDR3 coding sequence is TGTGCCAGCAGTTTGAGTAACGAAAAACTGTTTTTT. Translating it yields CASSLSNEKLFF. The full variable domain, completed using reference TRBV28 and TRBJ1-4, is DVKVTQSSRYLVKRTGEKVFLECVQDMDHENMFWYRQDPGLGLRLIYFSYDVKMKEKGDIPEGYSVSREKKERFSLILESASTNQTSMYLCASSLSNEKLFFGSGTQLSVL.

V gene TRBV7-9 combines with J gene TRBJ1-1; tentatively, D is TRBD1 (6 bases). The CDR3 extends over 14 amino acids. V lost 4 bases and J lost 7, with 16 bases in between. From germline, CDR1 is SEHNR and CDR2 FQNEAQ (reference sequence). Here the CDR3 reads CASSYNNPGDEAFF. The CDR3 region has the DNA TGTGCCAGCAGCTACAATAATCCAGGGGATGAAGCTTTCTTT.

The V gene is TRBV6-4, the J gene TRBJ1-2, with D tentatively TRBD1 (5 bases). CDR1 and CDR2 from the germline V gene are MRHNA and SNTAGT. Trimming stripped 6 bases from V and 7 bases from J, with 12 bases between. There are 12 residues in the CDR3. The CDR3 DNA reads TGTGCCAGCAGAAGCGGGGGATCTGGCTACACCTTC. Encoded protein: CASRSGGSGYTF.

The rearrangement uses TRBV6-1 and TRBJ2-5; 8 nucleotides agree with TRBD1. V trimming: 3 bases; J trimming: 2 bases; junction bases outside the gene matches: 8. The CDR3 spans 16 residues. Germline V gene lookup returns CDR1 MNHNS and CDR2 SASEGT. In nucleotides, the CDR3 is TGTGCCAGCAGTGACCCGGACAGGGAAATTCAAGAGACCCAGTACTTC. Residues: CASSDPDREIQETQYF.